The T cell receptor beta chain under discussion was sequenced for a study of blood T cells in healthy people across ages. They isolated at least 6.5 million PBMCs from each sample. Study-level results: In these data, TCR beta diversity tracked strongly with naive T cell percentage.

Germline V gene data show CDR1 as DFQATT and CDR2 as SNEGSKA (reference sequence). The CDR3 is made up of 11 amino acids. PCR was performed a second time for 7 to 11 cycles using a sample-barcoded 5' primer and a J-beta primer mix. TCRdb reanalysed the 5' RACE reads using MiXCR and keeps one entry per CDR3 protein. The sample lists around 1,100,000 distinct CDR3 sequences, more than 30% occurring once. With respect to this clonotype: What it recognizes is unknown.

The TCR sequence derives from a man between 18 and 29 years old in good health. This chain connects TRBV20-1 to TRBJ2-5, with D unclear. The J call is doubtful: the DNA matches TRBJ2-7 better. The sequenced sample consisted of blood. Here the CDR3 reads CSAREGHEQYF. For the CDR3, the DNA is TGCAGTGCTAGAGAGGGTCACGAGCAGTACTTC.